Below, 31 T cell receptor beta chains from the same sample are listed, as sequenced in a study of blood T cells in healthy people across ages. Primers used in a second PCR of about 7 to 12 cycles were a sample-barcoded 5' primer and a J-beta primer mix. TCRdb analysed the 5' RACE reads with MiXCR anew, one entry per CDR3 protein. The sample yields about 1 million distinct CDR3 sequences, approximately 25% seen once. The same data also went into a second study, on T cells of mothers and their children.

Input material: blood. All receptors derive from a girl aged 2 to 9 in good health.

The J gene is TRBJ2-7, the V gene TRBV11-2; 7 bases are shared with TRBD2. The CDR3 has 14 residues. Germline lookup yields CDR1 SGHAT and CDR2 FQNNGV. V shed 5 bases, J shed 1 base, and the junction held 5 bases outside the gene matches. Written as DNA, the CDR3 is TGTGCCAGCAGCGCCCTGGGGGGGTCCTACGAGCAGTACTTC. It translates to CASSALGGSYEQYF.

This chain connects TRBV7-2 to TRBJ2-1; D gene ambiguous. The CDR3 is 13 amino acids. The germline CDR1 and CDR2 sequences are SGHTA and FQGNSA. V gave up 5 bases and J gave up 5 bases, with 10 bases separating them. CDR3 nucleotides: TGTGCCAGCAGCACCTTCAAACACAATGAGCAGTTCTTC. Protein sequence: CASSTFKHNEQFF.

This clonotype was found a few times. The J gene is TRBJ1-2, the V gene TRBV20-1; D is possibly TRBD1 (5 bases). The ends were cut back, 0 bases at V and 3 bases at J, with 17 bases in the middle. Germline loops: CDR1 DFQATT, CDR2 SNEGSKA (reference sequence). The CDR3 sequence is 16 residues long. The DNA for the CDR3 is TGCAGTGCTAGAGATCCAGGGAGGCCTTCGGACTATGGCTACACCTTC. It codes for CSARDPGRPSDYGYTF.

The table lists this clonotype with a few counts. The rearrangement uses TRBV20-1 and TRBJ2-5; D gene ambiguous. V was shortened by 2 bases and J by 4 bases, with 23 bases between the two germline ends. This CDR3 has 17 residues. From germline, CDR1 is DFQATT and CDR2 SNEGSKA (reference sequence). CDR3 bases: TGCAGTGCTAGACTAGTACAAGGCGGAGACCTGCGAGAGACCCAGTACTTC. Translating it yields CSARLVQGGDLRETQYF.

This clonotype occurred a few times. V and J are TRBV12-3 or TRBV12-4 and TRBJ1-5; a weak D match, TRBD1 (5 bases). The V and J ends lost 7 bases and 3 bases respectively, with 13 bases between them. This CDR3 comprises 14 residues. CDR3 coding DNA: TGTGCCAGCACCTCCGGGACCCACAATCAGCCCCAGCATTTT. This gives the protein CASTSGTHNQPQHF.

V is TRBV7-6 and J is TRBJ1-4; D is possibly TRBD1 (6 bases). V was trimmed by 1 base and J by 10 bases, leaving 22 bases between them. Germline values: CDR1 SGHVS, CDR2 FNYEAQ. This CDR3 has 17 amino acids. The CDR3 DNA is TGTGCCAGCAGCTTAGACCGAGTGGAGGGGGAATTGGGAAAACTGTTTTTT. This gives the protein CASSLDRVEGELGKLFF.

This clonotype occurred a few times. This chain links TRBV27 with TRBJ2-3; no clear D. Trimming left V 0 bases short and J 4 bases short, with 8 bases between. Germline CDR1 is MNHEY and CDR2 is SMNVEV (reference sequence). This CDR3 has 14 residues. CDR3 protein: CASSLSEIADTQYF. CDR3 DNA: TGTGCCAGCAGTTTATCGGAAATCGCAGATACGCAGTATTTT.

The chain has TRBV9 and TRBJ2-1; D possibly uses TRBD1 or TRBD2 (5 bases each). Germline values: CDR1 SGDLS, CDR2 YYNGEE. Trimming took off 4 bases at V and 0 bases at J, with 14 bases between the two ends. This CDR3 is built from 16 residues. Here the CDR3 reads CASSHFGGASYNEQFF. In nucleotides, the CDR3 is TGTGCCAGCAGCCACTTTGGGGGAGCCTCCTACAATGAGCAGTTCTTC.

The V gene is TRBV5-1, the J gene TRBJ2-5, with no clear D. Gene TRBJ2-7 matches the end of the DNA better, so the J call may be wrong. There are 12 residues in the CDR3. In germline, CDR1 is SGHRS, CDR2 YFSETQ. The CDR3 nucleotides are TGCGCCAGCAGCGGCTTAGTGGACGAGCAGTACTTC. The encoded protein is CASSGLVDEQYF.

The chain employs TRBV4-1 and TRBJ2-7; tentatively, D is TRBD1 or TRBD2 (5 bases each). The DNA end is a closer match to TRBJ2-1, so the J assignment may be wrong. Germline CDR1 MGHRA, CDR2 YSYEKL. The CDR3 extends over 13 amino acids. CDR3: CASTRDGYNEQFF. CDR3 DNA: TGCGCCAGCACTCGGGACGGGTACAATGAGCAGTTCTTC.

This clonotype was found a few times. V and J are TRBV29-1 and TRBJ2-4; D remains ambiguous. Germline CDR1 and CDR2: SQVTM and ANQGSEA. Trimming stripped 4 bases from V and 0 bases from J, with 10 bases between. There are 14 residues in the CDR3. CDR3 bases: TGCAGCGTTGGGCTGCGACTAGCCAAAAACATTCAGTACTTC. This gives the protein CSVGLRLAKNIQYF.

The gene calls are TRBV27 and TRBJ1-5; D is undetermined. This CDR3 has 14 amino acids. The V gene's germline CDR1 is MNHEY and CDR2 SMNVEV (reference sequence). V lost 4 bases and J 9 bases, leaving 16 bases between the germline ends. The CDR3 DNA is TGTGCCAGCAGTTCGCGACTGGCCTTGCGGCCCCAGCATTTT. It is translated as CASSSRLALRPQHF.

The chain employs TRBV20-1 and TRBJ1-5; maybe TRBD1 (5 bases). There are 15 residues in the CDR3. Germline V gene data show CDR1 as DFQATT and CDR2 as SNEGSKA (reference sequence). Between the trimmed V and J ends, which lost 5 bases and 0 bases, there was a span of 14 bases. CDR3: CSAQRDGGSNQPQHF. The CDR3 bases are TGCAGTGCTCAAAGGGACGGAGGTAGCAATCAGCCCCAGCATTTT.

The CDR3 loop is CASSPLDRGYTF. The CDR3 DNA follows: TGTGCCAGCAGTCCTCTCGACCGGGGCTACACCTTC. The chain links TRBV6-6 to TRBJ1-2; unclear D gene. V lost 5 bases and J 8 bases, leaving 12 bases between the germline ends. The CDR3 extends over 12 amino acids. Per germline, CDR1 MNHNY and CDR2 SVGAGI (reference sequence).

This clonotype has only a few counts. The CDR3 loop reads CASSFRQPQHF. For the CDR3, the DNA is TGTGCCAGCAGTTTTCGTCAGCCCCAGCATTTT. This chain links TRBV28 with TRBJ1-5, with no clear D. The CDR3 loop spans 11 amino acids. The V end was cut by 3 bases, the J end by 6 bases, with 3 bases between. The germline gives CDR1 MDHEN, CDR2 SYDVKM.

The chain recombines TRBV20-1 with TRBJ2-1; 9 positions match TRBD1. CDR1 and CDR2 (germline): DFQATT, SNEGSKA (reference sequence). V gave up 0 bases and J gave up 9 bases; unmatched junction bases: 9. The CDR3 has 15 amino acids. DNA for the CDR3: TGCAGTGCTAGAGACACGGACAGGGGCCAGCCTGAGCAGTTCTTC. This translates into CSARDTDRGQPEQFF.

This clonotype occurred a few times. The chain uses TRBV29-1 and TRBJ2-3, with D possibly being TRBD1 (5 bases). V was shortened by 1 base and J by 0 bases, with 8 bases between the two germline ends. CDR1 is SQVTM and CDR2 is ANQGSEA in the germline V gene. The CDR3 loop spans 14 amino acids. CDR3 nucleotides: TGCAGCGTTGAAGGGACAACTAGCACAGATACGCAGTATTTT. Its translation is CSVEGTTSTDTQYF.

This clonotype was detected a few times. The rearrangement links TRBV7-8 to TRBJ1-3; D call uncertain. The CDR3 covers 16 residues. Trimming pared 1 base from V and 3 bases from J, leaving 13 bases between. CDR1 and CDR2 from the germline V gene are SGHVS and FQNEAQ. The CDR3 loop reads CASSLGSRGSGNTIYF. The DNA of the CDR3 is TGTGCCAGCAGCTTAGGTTCTCGGGGTAGTGGAAACACCATATATTTT.

The sample holds many counts of this clonotype. The chain joins TRBV18 to TRBJ2-5; TRBD2 is a possible D gene (5 bases). The CDR3 consists of 12 residues. V lost 4 bases to trimming and J lost 5 bases, with 8 bases between them. From germline, CDR1 is KGHSH and CDR2 LQKENI. The CDR3 DNA is TGTGCCAGCTCACTACGGGATGAGACCCAGTACTTC. As protein: CASSLRDETQYF. Complete variable domain (other parts from reference TRBV18 and TRBJ2-5): NAGVMQNPRHLVRRRGQEARLRCSPMKGHSHVYWYRQLPEEGLKFMVYLQKENIIDESGMPKERFSAEFPKEGPSILRIQQVVRGDSAAYFCASSLRDETQYFGPGTRLLVL.

The J gene is TRBJ2-1, the V gene TRBV7-2, with D tentatively TRBD1 or TRBD2 (5 bases each). Trimming removed 6 bases from V and 12 bases from J, with 15 bases in between. Germline assignment: CDR1 SGHTA and CDR2 FQGNSA. This CDR3 comprises 12 residues. For the CDR3, the DNA is TGTGCCAGCAGTTGGGACGGCCAGGGGCAGTTCTTC. This codes for CASSWDGQGQFF.

Only a few counts were recorded for this clonotype. The chain is built from TRBV29-1 and TRBJ2-5, with D tentatively TRBD2 (6 bases). The DNA end is a closer match to TRBJ2-7, so the J assignment may be wrong. The CDR3 runs 11 residues. The germline V gene encodes CDR1 SQVTM and CDR2 ANQGSEA. CDR3 protein: CSVSREDEQYF. Written as DNA, the CDR3 is TGCAGCGTCTCCAGGGAGGACGAGCAGTACTTC.

This clonotype has a handful of counts. This chain joins TRBV5-1 and TRBJ1-1, with 9 bases that match TRBD1. Germline V gene lookup returns CDR1 SGHRS and CDR2 YFSETQ. J lost 5 bases, V lost 5 bases, and 7 bases had no gene match. This CDR3 is built from 14 residues. CDR3 protein: CASSWTGESTEAFF. In nucleotides, the CDR3 is TGCGCCAGCAGTTGGACAGGGGAAAGTACTGAAGCTTTCTTT.

This clonotype has just a few counts. This rearrangement joins TRBV29-1 to TRBJ2-5, with D unresolved. Trimming cost V 4 bases and J 5 bases, with 11 bases left between them. This CDR3 spans 12 amino acids. Per the germline V gene, CDR1 is SQVTM and CDR2 is ANQGSEA. As DNA, the CDR3 is TGCAGCGTTGTTATAGCAGTGGAGACCCAGTACTTC. This codes for CSVVIAVETQYF.

The chain uses TRBV29-1 and TRBJ2-5, with D possibly being TRBD1 (5 bases). V was cut by 4 bases and J by 2 bases, with 26 bases left in between. The CDR3 contains 18 residues. Germline lookup yields CDR1 SQVTM and CDR2 ANQGSEA. The DNA of the CDR3 is TGCAGCGTTGGTACTCGGAAGGGGATTAGTATAGCTCAAGAGACCCAGTACTTC. It codes for CSVGTRKGISIAQETQYF.

This sequence joins TRBV28 and TRBJ2-1; D is perhaps TRBD1 (5 bases). V lost 9 bases and J 9 bases, leaving 6 bases between the germline ends. The CDR3 extends over 9 amino acids. Germline loops: CDR1 MDHEN, CDR2 SYDVKM. CDR3 in amino acids: CARGVEQFF. CDR3 nucleotides: TGTGCCAGAGGGGTTGAGCAGTTCTTC.

This clonotype appeared a single time. The chain links TRBV5-5 to TRBJ2-1; D not resolved. The CDR3 contains 12 residues. CDR1 and CDR2 (germline): SGHKS, YYEKEE (reference sequence). Trimming removed 3 bases from V and 7 bases from J, with 8 bases in between. The CDR3: CASSSPENEQFF. The DNA of the CDR3 is TGTGCCAGCAGCTCTCCCGAGAATGAGCAGTTCTTC.

The V gene is TRBV9, the J gene TRBJ2-7; D not resolved. Germline V lookup: CDR1 SGDLS, CDR2 YYNGEE. CDR3 size: 15 residues. V gave up 4 bases and J gave up 7 bases, with 21 bases separating them. CDR3: CASSPPSHPSGEQYF. The DNA for the CDR3 is TGTGCCAGCAGCCCCCCATCACACCCGAGTGGGGAGCAGTACTTC.

This clonotype appeared a few times. The chain combines TRBV7-9 with TRBJ2-5; D gene ambiguous. Germline loops: CDR1 SEHNR, CDR2 FQNEAQ (reference sequence). The germline V and J ends were trimmed by 1 base and 5 bases, with 17 bases remaining between them. The length of the CDR3 is 16 residues. The CDR3 region has the DNA TGTGCCAGCAGCTTAGTACTTGCCCGATTGGGGGAGACCCAGTACTTC. Translated, it gives CASSLVLARLGETQYF.

The rearrangement links TRBV3-1 to TRBJ1-4; 7 bases line up with TRBD1. The CDR3 spans 14 residues. J gave up 8 bases and V 6 bases, and 9 bases lay outside the gene matches. Germline CDR1 and CDR2: LGHDT and YNNKEL (reference sequence). The CDR3 region is CASSYQGVKEKLFF. The CDR3 coding sequence is TGTGCCAGCAGTTACCAGGGGGTAAAAGAAAAACTGTTTTTT.

The chain combines TRBV4-1 with TRBJ1-1; D is undetermined. Germline V gives CDR1 MGHRA, CDR2 YSYEKL. V dropped 6 bases and J dropped 13 bases, with 24 bases sitting between them. The CDR3 spans 14 residues. The CDR3 bases are TGCGCCAGCAGTCACCCTGGACGGGCACGAGGAGGTTTCTTT. As protein: CASSHPGRARGGFF.

This clonotype was observed a handful of times. The chain uses TRBV12-3 or TRBV12-4 and TRBJ1-4, with TRBD1 matching 7 bases. The CDR3 runs to 15 residues. V was pared by 6 bases and J by 8 bases, with 12 bases of the junction left unmatched. CDR3 region: CASSPTLTGWEKLFF. CDR3 nucleotide sequence: TGTGCCAGCAGCCCCACGCTGACAGGGTGGGAAAAACTGTTTTTT.